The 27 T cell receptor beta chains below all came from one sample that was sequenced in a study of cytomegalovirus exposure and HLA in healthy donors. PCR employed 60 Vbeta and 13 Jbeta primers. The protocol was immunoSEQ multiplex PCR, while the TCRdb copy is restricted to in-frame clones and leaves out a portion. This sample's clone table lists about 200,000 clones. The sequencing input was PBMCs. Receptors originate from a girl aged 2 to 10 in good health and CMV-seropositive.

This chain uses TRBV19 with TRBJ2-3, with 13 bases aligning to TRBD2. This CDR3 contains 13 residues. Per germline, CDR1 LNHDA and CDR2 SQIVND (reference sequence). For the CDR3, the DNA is TGTGGATCGGGACTAGCGGGAACAGATACGCAGTATTTT. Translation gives CGSGLAGTDTQYF.

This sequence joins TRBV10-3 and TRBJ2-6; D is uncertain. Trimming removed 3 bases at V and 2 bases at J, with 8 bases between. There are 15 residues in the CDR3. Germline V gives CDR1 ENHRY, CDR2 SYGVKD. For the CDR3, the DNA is TGTGCCATCAGTGACGTGAGCCCTGGGGCCAACGTCCTGACTTTC. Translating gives CAISDVSPGANVLTF.

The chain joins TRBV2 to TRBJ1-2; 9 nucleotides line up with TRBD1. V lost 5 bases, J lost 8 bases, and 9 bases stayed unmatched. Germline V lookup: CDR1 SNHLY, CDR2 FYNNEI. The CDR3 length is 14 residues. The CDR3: CASSQSGTGNGYTF. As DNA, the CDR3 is TGTGCCAGCAGTCAATCCGGGACAGGGAACGGCTACACCTTC.

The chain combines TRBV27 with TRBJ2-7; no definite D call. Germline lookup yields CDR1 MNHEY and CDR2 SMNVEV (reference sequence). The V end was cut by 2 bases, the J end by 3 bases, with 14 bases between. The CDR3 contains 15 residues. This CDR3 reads CASSLGSHHSYEQYF. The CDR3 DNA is TGTGCCAGCAGTTTAGGGTCCCACCACAGCTACGAGCAGTACTTC.

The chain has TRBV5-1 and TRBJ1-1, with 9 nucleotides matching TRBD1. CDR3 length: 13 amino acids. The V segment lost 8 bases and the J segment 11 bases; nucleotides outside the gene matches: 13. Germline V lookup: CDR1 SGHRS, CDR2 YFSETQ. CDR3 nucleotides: TGCGCCAGTGCCACAGGGGGCACATCTGGGGCTTTCTTT. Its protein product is CASATGGTSGAFF.

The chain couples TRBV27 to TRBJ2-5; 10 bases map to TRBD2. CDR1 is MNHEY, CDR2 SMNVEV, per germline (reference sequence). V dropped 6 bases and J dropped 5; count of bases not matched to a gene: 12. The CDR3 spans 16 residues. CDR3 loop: CASSHTMTSGLETQYF. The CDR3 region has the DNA TGTGCCAGCAGCCATACTATGACTAGCGGGTTGGAGACCCAGTACTTC.

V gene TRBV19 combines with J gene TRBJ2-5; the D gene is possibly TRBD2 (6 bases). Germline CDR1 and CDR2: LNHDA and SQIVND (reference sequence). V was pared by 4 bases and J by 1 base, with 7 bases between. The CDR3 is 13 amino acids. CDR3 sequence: CASSTGGQETQYF. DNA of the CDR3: TGTGCCAGTAGTACCGGGGGCCAAGAGACCCAGTACTTC. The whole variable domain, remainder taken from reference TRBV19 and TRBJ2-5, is DGGITQSPKYLFRKEGQNVTLSCEQNLNHDAMYWYRQDPGQGLRLIYYSQIVNDFQKGDIAEGYSVSREKKESFPLTVTSAQKNPTAFYLCASSTGGQETQYFGPGTRLLVL.

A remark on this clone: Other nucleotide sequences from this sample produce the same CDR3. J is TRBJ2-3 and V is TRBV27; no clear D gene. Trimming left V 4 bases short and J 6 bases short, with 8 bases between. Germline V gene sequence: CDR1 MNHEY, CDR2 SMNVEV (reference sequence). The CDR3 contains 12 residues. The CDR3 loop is CASSSLGDTQYF. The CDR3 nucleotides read TGTGCCAGCAGTTCCCTGGGCGATACGCAGTATTTT.

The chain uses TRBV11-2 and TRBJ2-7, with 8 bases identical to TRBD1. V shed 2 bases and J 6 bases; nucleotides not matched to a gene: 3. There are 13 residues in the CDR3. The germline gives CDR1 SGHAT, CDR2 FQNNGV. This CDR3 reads CASSLSDRGEQYF. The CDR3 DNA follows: TGTGCCAGCAGCTTATCTGACAGGGGCGAGCAGTACTTC.

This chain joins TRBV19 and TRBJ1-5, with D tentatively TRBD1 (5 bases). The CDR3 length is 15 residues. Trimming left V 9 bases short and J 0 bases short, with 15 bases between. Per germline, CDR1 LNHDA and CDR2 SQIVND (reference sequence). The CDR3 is CASATTEYSNQPQHF. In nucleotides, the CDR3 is TGTGCCAGCGCTACGACAGAGTATAGCAATCAGCCCCAGCATTTT.

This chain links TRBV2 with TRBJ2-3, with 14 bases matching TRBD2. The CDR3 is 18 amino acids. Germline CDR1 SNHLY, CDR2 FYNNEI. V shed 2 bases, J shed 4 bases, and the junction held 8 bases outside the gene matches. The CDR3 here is CASSEIRGTSGSSDTQYF. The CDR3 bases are TGTGCCAGCAGTGAAATTAGAGGGACTAGCGGGAGCTCAGATACGCAGTATTTT.

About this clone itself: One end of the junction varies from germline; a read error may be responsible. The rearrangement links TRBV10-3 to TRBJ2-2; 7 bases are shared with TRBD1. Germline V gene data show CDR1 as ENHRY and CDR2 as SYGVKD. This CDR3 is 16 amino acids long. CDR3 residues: CATSESTGQNTGELFF. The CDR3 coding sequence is TGTGCCACCAGTGAGTCGACAGGGCAAAACACCGGGGAGCTGTTTTTT.

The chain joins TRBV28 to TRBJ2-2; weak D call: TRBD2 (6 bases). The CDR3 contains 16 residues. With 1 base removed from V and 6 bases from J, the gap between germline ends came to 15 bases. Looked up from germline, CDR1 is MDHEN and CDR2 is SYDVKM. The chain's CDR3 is CASSLSRPGSAGELFF. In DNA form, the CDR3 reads TGTGCCAGCAGTTTATCCAGGCCCGGGAGCGCCGGGGAGCTGTTTTTT.

CDR3 region: CASSLLASTGELFF. In DNA, the CDR3 is TGTGCCAGCAGTTTGCTAGCAAGTACCGGGGAGCTGTTTTTT. This chain links TRBV28 with TRBJ2-2; D might be TRBD2 (5 bases). The CDR3 spans 14 residues. Germline CDR1 and CDR2: MDHEN and SYDVKM. Trimming cost V 3 bases and J 5 bases, with 10 bases left between them.

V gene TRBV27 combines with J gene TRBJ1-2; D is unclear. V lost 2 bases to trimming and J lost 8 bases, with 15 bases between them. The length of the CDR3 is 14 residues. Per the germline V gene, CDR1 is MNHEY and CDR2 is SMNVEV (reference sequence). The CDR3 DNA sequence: TGTGCCAGCAGTTTAGCGCCGACCGGGGTAGGCTACACCTTC. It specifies CASSLAPTGVGYTF.

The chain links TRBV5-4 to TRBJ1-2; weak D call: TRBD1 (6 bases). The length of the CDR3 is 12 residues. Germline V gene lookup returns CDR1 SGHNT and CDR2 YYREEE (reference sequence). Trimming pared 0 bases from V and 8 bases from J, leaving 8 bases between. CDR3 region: CASSLVGAGYTF. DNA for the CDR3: TGTGCCAGCAGCTTGGTGGGGGCGGGCTACACCTTC.

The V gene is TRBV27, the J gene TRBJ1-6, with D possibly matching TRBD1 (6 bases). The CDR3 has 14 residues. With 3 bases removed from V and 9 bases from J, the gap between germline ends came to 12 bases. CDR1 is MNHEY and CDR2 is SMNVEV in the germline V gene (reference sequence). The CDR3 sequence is CASSFRGGSSPLHF. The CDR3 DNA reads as TGTGCCAGCAGTTTCCGGGGGGGCTCTTCACCCCTCCACTTT.

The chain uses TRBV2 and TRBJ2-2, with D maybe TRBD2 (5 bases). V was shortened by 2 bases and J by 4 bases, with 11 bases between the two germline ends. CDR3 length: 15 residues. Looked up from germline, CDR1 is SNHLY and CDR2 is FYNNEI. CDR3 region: CASSERAGGTGELFF. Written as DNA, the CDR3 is TGTGCCAGCAGTGAAAGAGCTGGAGGCACCGGGGAGCTGTTTTTT.

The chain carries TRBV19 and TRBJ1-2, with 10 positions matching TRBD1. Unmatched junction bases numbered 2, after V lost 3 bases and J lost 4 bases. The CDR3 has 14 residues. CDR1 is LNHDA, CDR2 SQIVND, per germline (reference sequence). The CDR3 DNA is TGTGCCAGTAGTATGGGACAGGGGCTCTATGGCTACACCTTC. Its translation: CASSMGQGLYGYTF.

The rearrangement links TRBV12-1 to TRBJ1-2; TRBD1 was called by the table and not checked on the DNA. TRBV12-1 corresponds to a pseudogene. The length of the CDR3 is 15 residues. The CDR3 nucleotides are TGTGCCAGCAGCTTCCGGGACAGGGAAGAGAATGGCTACACCTTC. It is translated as CASSFRDREENGYTF.

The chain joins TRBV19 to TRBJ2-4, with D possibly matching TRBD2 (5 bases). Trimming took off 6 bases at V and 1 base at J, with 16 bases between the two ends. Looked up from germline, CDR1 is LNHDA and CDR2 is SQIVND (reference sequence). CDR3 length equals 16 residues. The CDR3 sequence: CASSLPRGWAKNIQYF. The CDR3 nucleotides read TGTGCCAGTAGCCTGCCTCGGGGTTGGGCCAAAAACATTCAGTACTTC.

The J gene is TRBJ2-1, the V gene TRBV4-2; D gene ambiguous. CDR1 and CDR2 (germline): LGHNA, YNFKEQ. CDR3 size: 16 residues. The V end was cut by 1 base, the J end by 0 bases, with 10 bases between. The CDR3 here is CASSQVRGSSYNEQFF. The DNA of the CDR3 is TGTGCCAGCAGCCAAGTCCGAGGCAGCTCCTACAATGAGCAGTTCTTC.

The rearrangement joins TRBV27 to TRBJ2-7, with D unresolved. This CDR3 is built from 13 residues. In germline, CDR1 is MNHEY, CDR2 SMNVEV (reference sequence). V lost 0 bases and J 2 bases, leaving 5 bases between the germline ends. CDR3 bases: TGTGCCAGCAGTTTATCCCTTACCTACGAGCAGTACTTC. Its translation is CASSLSLTYEQYF.

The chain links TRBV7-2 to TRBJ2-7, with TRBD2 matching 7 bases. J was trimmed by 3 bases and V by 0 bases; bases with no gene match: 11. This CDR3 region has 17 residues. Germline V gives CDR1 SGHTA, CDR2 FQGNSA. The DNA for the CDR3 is TGTGCCAGCAGCTTAGCGCTCTCCGGGACTATCTACTACGAGCAGTACTTC. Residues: CASSLALSGTIYYEQYF.

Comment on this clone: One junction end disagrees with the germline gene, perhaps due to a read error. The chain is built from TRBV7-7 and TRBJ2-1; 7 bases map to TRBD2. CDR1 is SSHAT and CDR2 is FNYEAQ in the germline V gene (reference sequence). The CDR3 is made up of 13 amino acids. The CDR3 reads CASSLREASEQFF. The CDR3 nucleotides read TGTGCTAGCAGCTTACGGGAGGCCAGTGAGCAGTTCTTC.

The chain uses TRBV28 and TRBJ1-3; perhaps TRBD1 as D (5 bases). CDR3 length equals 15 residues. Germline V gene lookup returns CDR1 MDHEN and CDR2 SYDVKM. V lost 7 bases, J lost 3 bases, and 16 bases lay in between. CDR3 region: CASNGSTRGGNTIYF. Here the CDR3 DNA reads TGTGCCAGCAACGGCTCCACAAGGGGTGGAAACACCATATATTTT.

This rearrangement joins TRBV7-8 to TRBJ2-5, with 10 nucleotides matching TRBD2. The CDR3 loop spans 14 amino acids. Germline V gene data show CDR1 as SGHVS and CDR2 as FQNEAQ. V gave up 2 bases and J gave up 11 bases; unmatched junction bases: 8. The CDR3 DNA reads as TGTGCCAGCAGCTTACTAGCGGGAGCGGGAGAGCAGTACTTC. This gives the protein CASSLLAGAGEQYF. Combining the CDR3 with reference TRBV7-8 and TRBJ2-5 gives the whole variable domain GAGVSQSPRYKVAKRGQDVALRCDPISGHVSLFWYQQALGQGPEFLTYFQNEAQLDKSGLPSDRFFAERPEGSVSTLKIQRTQQEDSAVYLCASSLLAGAGEQYFGPGTRLLVL.